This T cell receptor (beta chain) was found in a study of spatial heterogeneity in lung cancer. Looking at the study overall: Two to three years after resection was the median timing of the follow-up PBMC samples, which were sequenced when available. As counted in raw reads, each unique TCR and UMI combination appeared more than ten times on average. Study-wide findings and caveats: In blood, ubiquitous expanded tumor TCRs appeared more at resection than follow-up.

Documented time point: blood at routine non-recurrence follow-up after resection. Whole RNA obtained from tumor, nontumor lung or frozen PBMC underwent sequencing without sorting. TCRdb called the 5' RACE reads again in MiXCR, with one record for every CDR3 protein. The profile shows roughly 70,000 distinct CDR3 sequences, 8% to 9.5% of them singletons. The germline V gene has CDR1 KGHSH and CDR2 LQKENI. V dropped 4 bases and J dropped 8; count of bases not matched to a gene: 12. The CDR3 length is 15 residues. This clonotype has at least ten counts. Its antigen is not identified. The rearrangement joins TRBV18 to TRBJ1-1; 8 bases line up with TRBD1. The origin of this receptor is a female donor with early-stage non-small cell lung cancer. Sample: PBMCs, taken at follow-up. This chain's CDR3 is CASSLGQGGESEAFF. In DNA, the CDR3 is TGTGCCAGCTCACTCGGACAGGGCGGCGAGTCAGAAGCTTTCTTT.